These T cell receptor beta chains were read from a single sample in a study of T cells after yellow fever vaccination. TCRdb re-called the 5' RACE reads through MiXCR, storing one row per CDR3 protein. The data hold about 350,000 distinct CDR3 sequences, with roughly 7.5% observed a single time. The sample here was PBMCs, taken about 41 days after the first yellow fever vaccination. These receptors originate from a young man who received the YFV17D yellow fever vaccine. CDR3s include the opening cysteine and the closing phenylalanine or tryptophan. A D gene is named only where the DNA matches it firmly. Clone sizes are given selectively: once, few, many, or a class where the clone is expanded.

d_gene	abundance	v_gene	j_gene	CDR3aa	CDR3nt
TRBD1	few	TRBV5-1	TRBJ2-3	CASSFDRGQNTDTQYF	TGCGCCAGCAGCTTTGACAGGGGGCAGAACACAGATACGCAGTATTTT
TRBD2	NA	TRBV5-1	TRBJ2-7	CASSLGLAGFSEQYF	TGCGCCAGCAGCTTGGGACTAGCTGGATTTTCCGAGCAGTACTTC
NA	few	TRBV10-2	TRBJ1-4	CASSERAVNPEKLFF	TGCGCCAGCAGTGAAAGAGCGGTAAACCCTGAAAAACTGTTTTTT
TRBD1	NA	TRBV5-4	TRBJ2-3	CASSRRDRADTQYF	TGTGCCAGCAGCCGCCGGGACAGGGCAGATACGCAGTATTTT
NA	many	TRBV20-1	TRBJ1-2	CSASSGAGGGYTF	TGCAGTGCTAGTAGCGGGGCAGGCGGCGGCTACACCTTC
TRBD1	NA	TRBV25-1	TRBJ1-5	CASSGTSGGHQPQHF	TGTGCCAGCAGTGGGACCTCAGGGGGCCACCAGCCCCAGCATTTT
NA	few	TRBV9	TRBJ2-3	CASSVEDGRTDTQYF	TGTGCCAGCAGCGTAGAGGACGGCCGCACAGATACGCAGTATTTT
NA	few	TRBV9	TRBJ1-2	CASSLRGANYGYTF	TGTGCCAGCAGCTTGAGGGGAGCTAACTATGGCTACACCTTC
TRBD1	few	TRBV11-1	TRBJ2-5	CASSWPGTGETQYF	TGTGCCAGCAGCTGGCCAGGGACAGGGGAGACCCAGTACTTC
NA	many	TRBV7-2	TRBJ2-6	CASSSYSLGANVLTF	TGTGCCAGCAGCTCCTATAGCCTCGGGGCCAACGTCCTGACTTTC
TRBD1	NA	TRBV7-3	TRBJ2-2	CASSPGTGRTGELFF	TGTGCCAGCAGCCCTGGGACAGGGAGGACCGGGGAGCTGTTTTTT
NA	few	TRBV6-4	TRBJ2-2	CASSPFGRATGELFF	TGTGCCAGCAGTCCGTTCGGTCGGGCGACCGGGGAGCTGTTTTTT
TRBD1	few	TRBV6-1	TRBJ1-5	CASHQGAHSNQPQHF	TGTGCCAGTCACCAGGGGGCTCATAGCAATCAGCCCCAGCATTTT
NA	NA	TRBV30	TRBJ1-4	CAWSRTDPSMKKLFF	TGTGCCTGGAGTCGGACCGACCCATCAATGAAAAAACTGTTTTTT
NA	NA	TRBV13	TRBJ1-4	CASSGRINEKLFF	TGTGCCAGCAGCGGACGGATTAATGAAAAACTGTTTTTT
NA	few	TRBV4-1	TRBJ1-5	CASSQVRNSNQPQHF	TGCGCCAGCAGCCAAGTCAGGAATAGCAATCAGCCCCAGCATTTT
NA	few	TRBV6-6	TRBJ1-5	CASRGWGNQPQHF	TGTGCCAGCAGAGGATGGGGCAATCAGCCCCAGCATTTT
TRBD2	many	TRBV5-1	TRBJ2-7	CASRTGLAGGEQYF	TGCGCCAGCCGAACCGGACTAGCGGGGGGCGAGCAGTACTTC
TRBD1	few	TRBV5-1	TRBJ1-1	CASSASTGMNTEAFF	TGCGCCAGCAGCGCCTCGACAGGGATGAACACTGAAGCTTTCTTT
NA	few	TRBV5-1	TRBJ2-5	CASSSEGGRRETQYF	TGCGCCAGCAGCTCGGAGGGGGGGCGAAGAGAGACCCAGTACTTC
NA	many	TRBV7-9	TRBJ2-5	CASSPPQGAETQYF	TGTGCCAGCAGCCCCCCCCAGGGAGCGGAGACCCAGTACTTC
TRBD1	many	TRBV5-1	TRBJ2-2	CASSLIRTGANTGELFF	TGCGCCAGCAGCTTGATTAGGACAGGGGCGAACACCGGGGAGCTGTTTTTT
NA	few	TRBV7-9	TRBJ2-1	CASSLVEQFF	TGTGCCAGCAGCTTGGTTGAGCAGTTCTTC
NA	NA	TRBV7-2	TRBJ2-1	CASSFRTLSSYNEQFF	TGTGCCAGCAGCTTCCGGACCCTCAGCTCCTACAATGAGCAGTTCTTC
TRBD1	few	TRBV5-4	TRBJ2-2	CASRPLDRGNTGELFF	TGTGCCAGCCGACCCCTCGACAGGGGAAACACCGGGGAGCTGTTTTTT
TRBD1	many	TRBV12-3/TRBV12-4	TRBJ1-1	CASSLGDRGPTEAFF	TGTGCCAGCAGTTTAGGGGACAGGGGGCCCACTGAAGCTTTCTTT
NA	NA	TRBV12-5	TRBJ2-7	CASGSPGASSYEQYF	TGTGCTAGTGGTTCCCCCGGGGCGAGCTCCTACGAGCAGTACTTC
TRBD2	many	TRBV3-1	TRBJ2-5	CASRSGLAEFQETQYF	TGTGCCAGCAGGTCGGGACTAGCGGAGTTCCAAGAGACCCAGTACTTC
TRBD1	few	TRBV5-1	TRBJ2-7	CASGAGTGREQYF	TGCGCCAGTGGGGCCGGGACAGGGCGGGAGCAGTACTTC
TRBD1	many	TRBV7-6	TRBJ2-5	CASNHIRDRGYRETQYF	TGTGCCAGCAACCACATCCGGGACAGAGGATACAGGGAGACCCAGTACTTC
NA	few	TRBV7-3	TRBJ2-3	CASSLGISSTDTQYF	TGTGCCAGCAGCTTGGGGATCTCTAGCACAGATACGCAGTATTTT
NA	few	TRBV5-4	TRBJ1-6	CASSLGAENSPLHF	TGTGCCAGCAGCTTGGGGGCCGAGAATTCACCCCTCCACTTT
TRBD2	NA	TRBV6-1	TRBJ2-3	CASRPDLLAGEDTDTQYF	TGTGCCAGCAGACCCGACCTTCTAGCGGGGGAGGACACAGATACGCAGTATTTT
TRBD1	many	TRBV10-3	TRBJ1-1	CAIRNTGDEAFF	TGTGCCATCAGAAATACAGGGGATGAAGCTTTCTTT
TRBD1	many	TRBV24-1	TRBJ1-6	CAGSRDSRYNSPLHF	TGTGCCGGATCCCGGGACAGCCGCTATAATTCACCCCTCCACTTT
NA	NA	TRBV5-5	TRBJ2-3	CASSTLSDTSDTQYF	TGTGCCAGCAGCACCCTCAGCGATACCTCGGATACGCAGTATTTT
TRBD2	NA	TRBV7-6	TRBJ2-3	CASSLVAGGLPDTQYF	TGTGCCAGCAGCTTAGTGGCGGGGGGGCTCCCAGATACGCAGTATTTT
NA	NA	TRBV7-2	TRBJ1-2	CASSLRRSGGYTF	TGTGCCAGCAGCTTACGCAGGAGTGGGGGCTACACCTTC
NA	NA	TRBV29-1	TRBJ2-2	CSVARSNTGELFF	TGCAGCGTGGCCAGGTCGAACACCGGGGAGCTGTTTTTT
NA	NA	TRBV5-4	TRBJ2-3	CASSKPSEGEADTQYF	TGTGCCAGCAGCAAACCTAGCGAAGGTGAAGCAGATACGCAGTATTTT
NA	few	TRBV10-3	TRBJ2-1	CAISVDRVRGEQFF	TGTGCCATCAGTGTTGACAGGGTGCGGGGTGAGCAGTTCTTC